This TCR beta chain was identified during a study of T cells in Graves' hyperthyroidism and ophthalmopathy (dated 2019 in TCRdb). About the study as a whole: Peripheral blood was collected at initial diagnosis, before any treatment. TCR V-J signatures able to tell the groups apart were searched for in a discovery cohort of some 100 patients, of whom about 40 had Graves' ophthalmopathy and more than 55 had stable Graves' hyperthyroidism. Prospective prediction of ophthalmopathy was tested in an independent validation cohort of fewer than 20 hyperthyroidism patients and approximately 17 patients who later progressed to ophthalmopathy. For training and testing, the approximately 92 patients in the discovery cohort were randomly divided in a 7:3 ratio. The study also compared thyroid tissue and blood T-cell repertoires from roughly six Graves' hyperthyroidism patients. Following sampling, methimazole starting at 30 mg daily was given to hyperthyroidism patients, and high-dose intravenous methylprednisolone was given to ophthalmopathy patients. According to the paper, TCR Vbeta CDR3 sequencing was carried out on 135 peripheral blood samples, which came from 40 to 45 ophthalmopathy, 75 to 80 hyperthyroidism and roughly 17 progressor patients. What the study reported, not specific to this receptor: In validation, the model predicted progression to ophthalmopathy with around 71% sensitivity and around 72% specificity, a median of 6.5 months before onset. In cross-validation, a model built on a 13 V-J signature told ophthalmopathy apart from stable hyperthyroidism with about 90% sensitivity and around 83% specificity, and in testing the same model reached 80%/75%. No statistical method was used to set the sample size in advance, and investigators knew the group allocation. Blood samples also contained most of the expanded thyroid clonotypes (frequency above 0.001), which suggests that blood repertoires may reflect thyroid immune responses.

The CDR3 contains 16 residues, cysteine and phenylalanine counted. Of all the DNA, just the CDR3 is kept, 48 bases in frame from base 1. As encoded in the germline V gene, CDR1 is MNHEY while CDR2 is SVGAGI. Relative to germline, V is missing 0 bases and J is missing 5 bases, with 9 bases of the junction outside any gene match. Amplification of TCR beta CDR3 regions was carried out from RNA transcripts. The TCR CDR3 was subjected to a first round of RT-PCR using the HTBI primer set and the Qiagen OneStep RT-PCR kit. Libraries were constructed in a second round of multiplex PCR, after which size selection and purification were carried out. Libraries were sequenced paired-end with 100 bp reads on an Illumina HiSeq2000. As for how the authors treated the data: SOAPnuke was used to process the raw data, removing reads that contained adapters or uncalled bases, had a mean Phred below 15, or lacked an exact match to the constant primer or identifier. High-quality paired reads were merged with COPE v1.2.5, and unique nucleotide sequences were defined as clonotypes. MiTCR v1.1 was used to align the clonotypes against IMGT TRBV, TRBD and TRBJ reference segments. The analysis included only V-J combinations with a frequency above 0.0001, which together covered more than 98% of the repertoires. The TCS score was defined as the ratio of F50 (clonal expansion) to E x V (chaos), calculated using BLOSUM62-based TCRdist between CDR3 peptides within each V-J. Welch's t-statistics and random forest reduced around 510 V-J features to some 14, which were used in a naive Bayes classifier (R e1071). TCRdb applied fastp at Q25 and MiXCR to the public reads, then kept only in-frame beta chains. CDR3 protein duplicates are merged, each entry listing the most common genes and DNA. The V and J calls here are based on TCRdb, not the publication. A total of around 210,000 distinct CDR3 sequences appear in this sample, around 17% of them only once. 53% of the sample goes to the ten largest clones.

Stable Graves' hyperthyroidism was defined as no progression to ophthalmopathy during 18 months of follow-up. Hyperthyroidism patients were newly diagnosed, had a disease duration of under 2 months, and were aged 18 to 65 years. Patients with uncontrolled infections, other autoimmune diseases, pregnancy or lactation were excluded. Diagnoses were established on the basis of clinical symptoms, serum thyroxine and TRAb, thyroid ultrasound, and orbital computed tomography. PBMCs were isolated from more than 9 ml of fresh peripheral blood by Ficoll-Paque density gradient centrifugation. Trizol reagent was used to extract total RNA, and RNA quality was then checked on an Agilent 2100 Bioanalyzer. As for this clonotype: This clone's antigen is unknown. Within one base of it there is no much larger clone, and no base qualities were kept.

The sequence derives from a woman in her 50s with Graves' hyperthyroidism. The sequence is built from TRBV6-5 and TRBJ2-5, and 7 junctional nucleotides match TRBD1. The sequenced material came from blood. DNA sequence: TGTGCCAGCAGTTACTCGACAGGGTATGGGCGGGAGACCCAGTACTTC. This encodes CASSYSTGYGRETQYF.